The clone carrying this TCR beta chain was seen many times. This specimen comes from a study of tumor-infiltrating lymphocytes in primary liver carcinoma. Co-extracting RNA and DNA was done with about 17-31 mg of unsorted bulk tissue as input. The CDR3 is made up of 15 amino acids. J lost 7 bases, V lost 5 bases, and 7 bases had no gene match. Germline V gene lookup returns CDR1 MDHEN and CDR2 SYDVKM. With 500 ng total RNA as template and a constant-region primer, TCR beta cDNA was made. Modified slightly, ARM-PCR produced TCR beta libraries over three nested multiplex PCR rounds. PCR rounds one and two used TRBV1-TRBV30 forward primers with a C-beta reverse primer for around 10 cycles each. TCRdb reanalysed the multiplex PCR reads using MiXCR and keeps one entry per CDR3 protein. The table includes around 99,000 distinct CDR3 sequences, less than 75% detected once.

The rearrangement uses TRBV28 and TRBJ2-4; 11 nucleotides align to TRBD2. This TCR was sampled from a man aged 40-50 years with primary liver carcinoma and hepatitis B virus infection. The specimen was tumor-adjacent normal liver tissue. CDR3 protein: CASSPLLAGDNIQYF. The DNA of the CDR3 is TGTGCCAGCAGTCCTTTACTAGCGGGAGATAACATTCAGTACTTC.